Listed below are T cell receptor beta chains from one sample, sequenced in a study of regulatory T cells in long-lasting Graves disease. TCRdb re-derived calls from the multiplex PCR reads in MiXCR, one entry per CDR3 protein. The table includes about 420,000 distinct CDR3 sequences, roughly 17% detected once. The same sample was also studied in work on T cells in Graves' hyperthyroidism and ophthalmopathy.

The sequences come from peripheral blood mononuclear cells (PBMCs), collected at new diagnosis, from a patient treated with antithyroid drugs. These receptors were taken from a woman aged 18-30 years with Graves disease. Both conserved end residues are part of each CDR3. A D gene is named only where the DNA matches it firmly. Not every row has a clone size; where given, it reads once, few, many or a size class.

clone size: many; J gene: TRBJ2-1; D gene: .; V gene: TRBV11-2; CDR3 DNA: TGTGCCAGCAGCTTAGTTGCGGTGCCGTCCTCCTACAATGAGCAGTTCTTC; CDR3 protein: CASSLVAVPSSYNEQFF
clone size: few; J gene: TRBJ1-5; D gene: TRBD1; V gene: TRBV20-1; CDR3 DNA: TGCAGTGCTTGGGGGACAGGCCGGCAGCCCCAGCATTTT; CDR3 protein: CSAWGTGRQPQHF
clone size: .; J gene: TRBJ2-2; D gene: .; V gene: TRBV5-1; CDR3 DNA: TGCGCCAGCCTTGACAGCACGAACACCGGGGAGCTGTTTTTT; CDR3 protein: CASLDSTNTGELFF
clone size: .; J gene: TRBJ2-1; D gene: .; V gene: TRBV7-3; CDR3 DNA: TGTGCCAGCGGGGTGAGCGGTACCTACAATGAGCAGTTCTTC; CDR3 protein: CASGVSGTYNEQFF
clone size: many; J gene: TRBJ2-5; D gene: .; V gene: TRBV2; CDR3 DNA: TGTGCCAGCAGTGTAACTAGCCAGTACTTC; CDR3 protein: CASSVTSQYF
clone size: few; J gene: TRBJ2-1; D gene: TRBD1; V gene: TRBV10-3; CDR3 DNA: TGTGCCATCAGTTTCACAGACAGGGGTCATGAGCAGTTCTTC; CDR3 protein: CAISFTDRGHEQFF
clone size: .; J gene: TRBJ2-2; D gene: TRBD1; V gene: TRBV29-1; CDR3 DNA: TGCAGCGTTGCGGACAGGACCTACACCGGGGAGCTGTTTTTT; CDR3 protein: CSVADRTYTGELFF
clone size: few; J gene: TRBJ2-1; D gene: TRBD2; V gene: TRBV4-2; CDR3 DNA: TGTGCCAGCAGCAAACTAGCGGGAGGGTACAATGAGCAGTTCTTC; CDR3 protein: CASSKLAGGYNEQFF
clone size: .; J gene: TRBJ1-5; D gene: .; V gene: TRBV15; CDR3 DNA: TGTGCCACCAGCAGAGATCCGGGGCCTCAGCCCCAGCATTTT; CDR3 protein: CATSRDPGPQPQHF
clone size: many; J gene: TRBJ1-5; D gene: .; V gene: TRBV2; CDR3 DNA: TGTGCCAGCAGTGATTCGCAGGGCGTAAATCAGCCCCAGCATTTT; CDR3 protein: CASSDSQGVNQPQHF
clone size: many; J gene: TRBJ1-6; D gene: .; V gene: TRBV27; CDR3 DNA: TGTGCCAGTTCCATGGGGTGGGAGGGTTCGTCACCCCTCCACTTT; CDR3 protein: CASSMGWEGSSPLHF
clone size: many; J gene: TRBJ2-1; D gene: .; V gene: TRBV28; CDR3 DNA: TGTGCCAGCGGGCTAGGGTACAATGAGCAGTTCTTC; CDR3 protein: CASGLGYNEQFF
clone size: .; J gene: TRBJ1-2; D gene: .; V gene: TRBV7-8; CDR3 DNA: TGTGCCAGCAGCTTGACACTCGAAGGGATCTATGGCTACACCTTC; CDR3 protein: CASSLTLEGIYGYTF
clone size: many; J gene: TRBJ2-7; D gene: TRBD1; V gene: TRBV7-2; CDR3 DNA: TGTGCCAGCAGCTTACAGGGGGCTAGCGAGCAGTACTTC; CDR3 protein: CASSLQGASEQYF
clone size: .; J gene: TRBJ2-7; D gene: .; V gene: TRBV28; CDR3 DNA: TGTGCCAGCAGTGGGCACAGGATAAACTCCTACGAGCAGTACTTC; CDR3 protein: CASSGHRINSYEQYF
clone size: many; J gene: TRBJ2-3; D gene: TRBD2; V gene: TRBV7-2; CDR3 DNA: TGTGCCAGCAGATCACAGACCGGGACTAGCGGGAGGTTAGATACGCAGTATTTT; CDR3 protein: CASRSQTGTSGRLDTQYF
clone size: .; J gene: TRBJ1-4; D gene: .; V gene: TRBV6-1; CDR3 DNA: TGTGCCAGCAGTAAATCTCCCGACGGATCCGGGAAACTGTTTTTT; CDR3 protein: CASSKSPDGSGKLFF
clone size: many; J gene: TRBJ1-5; D gene: .; V gene: TRBV28; CDR3 DNA: TGTGCCAGCAGATCAGGGGTGGTTCAGCCCCAGCATTTT; CDR3 protein: CASRSGVVQPQHF
clone size: many; J gene: TRBJ2-7; D gene: .; V gene: TRBV7-2; CDR3 DNA: TGTGCCAGCAGCCTCTACCCAGTCTACGAGCAGTACTTC; CDR3 protein: CASSLYPVYEQYF
clone size: few; J gene: TRBJ2-1; D gene: .; V gene: TRBV7-2; CDR3 DNA: TGTGCTAGCAGCTTGGATAGCGTGGGTCCCTCTGAGCAGTTCTTC; CDR3 protein: CASSLDSVGPSEQFF
clone size: many; J gene: TRBJ2-1; D gene: TRBD2; V gene: TRBV12-3/TRBV12-4; CDR3 DNA: TGTGCCAGCACACCCGGGACTAGCGGGAGTTGGAATGAGCAGTTCTTC; CDR3 protein: CASTPGTSGSWNEQFF
clone size: few; J gene: TRBJ2-6; D gene: .; V gene: TRBV6-9; CDR3 DNA: TGTGCCAGCAGTTACGGGACTGGGGCCAACGTCCTGACTTTC; CDR3 protein: CASSYGTGANVLTF
clone size: few; J gene: TRBJ2-5; D gene: .; V gene: TRBV28; CDR3 DNA: TGTGCCACCTCGGCTGGGGAGACCCAGTACTTC; CDR3 protein: CATSAGETQYF
clone size: many; J gene: TRBJ2-7; D gene: TRBD2; V gene: TRBV20-1; CDR3 DNA: TGCAGTGCTAGAGATACTAGCGGGACCAACGAGCAGTACTTC; CDR3 protein: CSARDTSGTNEQYF
clone size: many; J gene: TRBJ2-3; D gene: .; V gene: TRBV6-5; CDR3 DNA: TGTGCCAGCAGTTACCTACGGGATAAAGATACGCAGTATTTT; CDR3 protein: CASSYLRDKDTQYF
clone size: many; J gene: TRBJ2-1; D gene: .; V gene: TRBV11-2; CDR3 DNA: TGTGCCAGCAGCTTAACGGGAGAGGGACCGCGGCAGTTCTTC; CDR3 protein: CASSLTGEGPRQFF
clone size: many; J gene: TRBJ1-6; D gene: .; V gene: TRBV20-1; CDR3 DNA: TGCAGTGCTAGTCTTACGACAGGACAAGGCCCCCTCCACTTT; CDR3 protein: CSASLTTGQGPLHF
clone size: many; J gene: TRBJ2-2; D gene: TRBD2; V gene: TRBV7-6; CDR3 DNA: TGTGCCAGCAGCTTCAGACTAGCGGGAGGGCAAACCGGGGAGCTGTTTTTT; CDR3 protein: CASSFRLAGGQTGELFF
clone size: few; J gene: TRBJ2-5; D gene: .; V gene: TRBV15; CDR3 DNA: TGTGCCACCAGCAGAGGTGGGCTCGGCGTGGAGACCCAGTACTTC; CDR3 protein: CATSRGGLGVETQYF
clone size: .; J gene: TRBJ1-1; D gene: .; V gene: TRBV7-9; CDR3 DNA: TGTGCCAGCAGCTTAGAGTTTGGGAGAACTGAAGCTTTCTTT; CDR3 protein: CASSLEFGRTEAFF
clone size: .; J gene: TRBJ2-2; D gene: .; V gene: TRBV10-3; CDR3 DNA: TGTGCCACTCGGGACAACTCGAACTCCGGGGAGCTGTTTTTT; CDR3 protein: CATRDNSNSGELFF
clone size: many; J gene: TRBJ2-1; D gene: TRBD2; V gene: TRBV28; CDR3 DNA: TGTGCCAGCAGTGACACCGGGACTAGCGGGAGAAATGAGCAGTTCTTC; CDR3 protein: CASSDTGTSGRNEQFF
clone size: many; J gene: TRBJ2-3; D gene: TRBD2; V gene: TRBV3-1; CDR3 DNA: TGTGCCAGCAGCCAAGAATTGACTAGCGGGTGGTTGGATACGCAGTATTTT; CDR3 protein: CASSQELTSGWLDTQYF
clone size: many; J gene: TRBJ2-3; D gene: .; V gene: TRBV27; CDR3 DNA: TGTGCCAGCAGTTGGTTCGGGGCCTCAGATACGCAGTATTTT; CDR3 protein: CASSWFGASDTQYF
clone size: .; J gene: TRBJ2-1; D gene: TRBD2; V gene: TRBV7-2; CDR3 DNA: TGTGCCAGCAGCTTAGGGACTAGCGGCTCGATCTCCTACAATGAGCAGTTCTTC; CDR3 protein: CASSLGTSGSISYNEQFF
clone size: many; J gene: TRBJ2-3; D gene: .; V gene: TRBV30; CDR3 DNA: TGTGCCTGGAGTCTGGGAGCCCCAGATACGCAGTATTTT; CDR3 protein: CAWSLGAPDTQYF
clone size: many; J gene: TRBJ1-2; D gene: .; V gene: TRBV6-1; CDR3 DNA: TGTGCCAGCAGGGACGACAGTTCTAACTATGGCTACACCTTC; CDR3 protein: CASRDDSSNYGYTF
clone size: .; J gene: TRBJ1-1; D gene: TRBD1; V gene: TRBV5-1; CDR3 DNA: TGCGCCAGCAGCATGCAGGGGGTCACTGAAGCTTTCTTT; CDR3 protein: CASSMQGVTEAFF
clone size: many; J gene: TRBJ2-5; D gene: .; V gene: TRBV18; CDR3 DNA: TGTGCCAGCTCACCATCTCTGGGGGAGACCCAGTACTTC; CDR3 protein: CASSPSLGETQYF
clone size: .; J gene: TRBJ1-3; D gene: .; V gene: TRBV9; CDR3 DNA: TGTGCCAGCAGCGTAGTGGGAGAGGCCAACTCTGGAAACACCATATATTTT; CDR3 protein: CASSVVGEANSGNTIYF
clone size: .; J gene: TRBJ2-4; D gene: .; V gene: TRBV6-1; CDR3 DNA: TGTGCCAGCAGTGAACGGCACCCACAAAACATTCAGTACTTC; CDR3 protein: CASSERHPQNIQYF
clone size: .; J gene: TRBJ1-1; D gene: TRBD1; V gene: TRBV7-8; CDR3 DNA: TGTGCCAGCAGCTTATACCTAAGACAGGGGGAAGGAGAAGCTTTCTTT; CDR3 protein: CASSLYLRQGEGEAFF
clone size: many; J gene: TRBJ2-1; D gene: TRBD1; V gene: TRBV20-1; CDR3 DNA: TGCAGTGCTGCTTGGGACAGAAACAATGAGCAGTTCTTC; CDR3 protein: CSAAWDRNNEQFF